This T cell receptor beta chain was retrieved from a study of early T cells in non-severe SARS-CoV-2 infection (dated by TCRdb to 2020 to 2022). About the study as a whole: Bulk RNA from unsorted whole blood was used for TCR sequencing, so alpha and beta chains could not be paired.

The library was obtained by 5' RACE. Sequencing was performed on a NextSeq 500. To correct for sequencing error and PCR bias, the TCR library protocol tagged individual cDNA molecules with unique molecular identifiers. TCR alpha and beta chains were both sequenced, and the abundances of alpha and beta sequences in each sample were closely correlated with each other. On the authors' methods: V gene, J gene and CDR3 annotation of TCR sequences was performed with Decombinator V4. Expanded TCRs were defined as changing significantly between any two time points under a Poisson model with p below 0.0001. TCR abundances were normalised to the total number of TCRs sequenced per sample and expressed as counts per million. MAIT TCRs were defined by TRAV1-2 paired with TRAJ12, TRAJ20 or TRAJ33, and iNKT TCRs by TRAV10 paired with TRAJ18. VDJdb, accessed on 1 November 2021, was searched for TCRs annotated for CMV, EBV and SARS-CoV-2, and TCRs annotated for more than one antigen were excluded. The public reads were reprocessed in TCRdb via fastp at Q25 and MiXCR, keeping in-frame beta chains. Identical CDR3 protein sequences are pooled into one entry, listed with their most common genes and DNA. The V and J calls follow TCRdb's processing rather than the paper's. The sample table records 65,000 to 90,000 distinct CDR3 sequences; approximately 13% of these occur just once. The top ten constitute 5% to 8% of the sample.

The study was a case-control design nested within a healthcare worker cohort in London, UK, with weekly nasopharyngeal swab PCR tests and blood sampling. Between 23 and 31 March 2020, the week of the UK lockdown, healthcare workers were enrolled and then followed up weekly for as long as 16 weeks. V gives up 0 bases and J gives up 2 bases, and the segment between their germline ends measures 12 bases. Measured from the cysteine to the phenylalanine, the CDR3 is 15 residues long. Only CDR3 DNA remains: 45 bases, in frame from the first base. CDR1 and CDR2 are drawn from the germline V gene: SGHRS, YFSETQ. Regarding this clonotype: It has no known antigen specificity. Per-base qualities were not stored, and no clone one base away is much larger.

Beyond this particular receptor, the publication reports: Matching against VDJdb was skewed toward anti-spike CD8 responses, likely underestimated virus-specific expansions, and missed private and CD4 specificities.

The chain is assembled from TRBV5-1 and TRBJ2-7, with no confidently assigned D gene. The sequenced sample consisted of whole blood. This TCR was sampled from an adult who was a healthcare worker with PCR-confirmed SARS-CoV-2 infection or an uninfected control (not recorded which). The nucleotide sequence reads TGCGCCAGCAGCTTGGCGGAACGGGCACCCTACGAGCAGTACTTC. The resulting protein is CASSLAERAPYEQYF.